This TCR beta chain was recovered during a study of blood T cell repertoires in COVID-19. The CDR3 has 16 residues. Unmatched junction bases numbered 10, after V lost 3 bases and J lost 5 bases. Germline-derived CDR1 and CDR2 are MGHRA and YSYEKL. TCRdb's table, derived via immunoSEQ multiplex PCR, lists solely in-frame clones and lacks some. Among about 240,000 clones listed, around 87% were seen once. The receptor comes from a woman between 40 and 55 years old with acute COVID-19. Sequenced material: PBMCs or T cells enriched from blood (not recorded which). The chain has TRBV4-1 and TRBJ1-5, with TRBD1 matching 7 bases. CDR3 DNA: TGCGCCAGCAGCCACCTCGGGACAGCCTTGCATCAGCCCCAGCATTTT. It specifies CASSHLGTALHQPQHF.